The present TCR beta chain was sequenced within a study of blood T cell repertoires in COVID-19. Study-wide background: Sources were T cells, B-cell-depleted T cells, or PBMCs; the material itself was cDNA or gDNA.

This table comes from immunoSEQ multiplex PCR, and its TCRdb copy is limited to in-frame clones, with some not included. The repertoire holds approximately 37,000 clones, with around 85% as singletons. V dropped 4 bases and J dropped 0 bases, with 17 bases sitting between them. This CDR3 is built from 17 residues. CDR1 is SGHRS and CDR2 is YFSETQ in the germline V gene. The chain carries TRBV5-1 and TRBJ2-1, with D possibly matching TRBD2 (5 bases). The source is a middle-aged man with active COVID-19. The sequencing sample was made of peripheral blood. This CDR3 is CASSPRIAGSSYNEQFF. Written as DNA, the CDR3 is TGCGCCAGCAGCCCAAGGATAGCTGGGAGCTCCTACAATGAGCAGTTCTTC.